This TCR beta chain was recovered during a study of blood T cell repertoires in COVID-19. Produced via immunoSEQ multiplex PCR; TCRdb's table is partial and in-frame only. In the table there are a few hundred thousand clones, approximately 85% of which are singletons. Germline values: CDR1 LGHDT, CDR2 YNNKEL (reference sequence). This CDR3 contains 13 residues. Trimming removed 4 bases at V and 6 bases at J, with 12 bases between. The V gene is TRBV3-1 (or the pseudogene TRBV3-2), the J gene TRBJ1-1, with D possibly matching TRBD1 (5 bases). Sequencing input: PBMCs or T cells enriched from blood (not recorded which). The sequence was collected from a man aged 30 to 45 who had recovered from COVID-19. The CDR3 spells CASSLAGGAEAFF. The CDR3 region has the DNA TGTGCCAGCAGCCTAGCGGGGGGAGCTGAAGCTTTCTTT.